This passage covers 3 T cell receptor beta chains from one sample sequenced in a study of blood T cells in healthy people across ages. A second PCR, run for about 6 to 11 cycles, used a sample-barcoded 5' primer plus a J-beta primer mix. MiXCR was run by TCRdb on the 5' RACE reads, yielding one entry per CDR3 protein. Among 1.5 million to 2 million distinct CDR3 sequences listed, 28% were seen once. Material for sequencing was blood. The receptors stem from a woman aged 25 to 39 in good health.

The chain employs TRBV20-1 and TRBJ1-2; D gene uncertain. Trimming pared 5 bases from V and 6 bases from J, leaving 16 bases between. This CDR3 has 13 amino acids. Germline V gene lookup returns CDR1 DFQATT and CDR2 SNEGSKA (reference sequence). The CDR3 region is CSAPRPSRDGYTF. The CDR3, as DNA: TGCAGTGCTCCCCGACCCTCAAGGGATGGCTACACCTTC.

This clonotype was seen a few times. The CDR3 spells CASSLASDGEQFF. CDR3 sequence (DNA): TGCGCCAGCAGCTTGGCCTCGGACGGTGAGCAGTTCTTC. The rearrangement uses TRBV5-1 and TRBJ2-1; the D is unclear. V lost 0 bases and J 9 bases, leaving 10 bases between the germline ends. Germline V gene data show CDR1 as SGHRS and CDR2 as YFSETQ. There are 13 residues in the CDR3.

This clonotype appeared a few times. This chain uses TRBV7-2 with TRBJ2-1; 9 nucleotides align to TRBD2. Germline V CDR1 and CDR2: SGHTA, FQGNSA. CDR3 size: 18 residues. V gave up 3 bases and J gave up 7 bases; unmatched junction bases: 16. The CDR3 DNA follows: TGTGCCAGCAGCTTCCGCCCATGGGGCGGGAGGGGGAATAATGAGCAGTTCTTC. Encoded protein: CASSFRPWGGRGNNEQFF.